This T cell receptor beta chain is from a study of blood T cells in healthy people across ages. Study-level findings and limits: What prevented conclusive comparison of naive and antigen-experienced cells was that PBMCs were unsorted. In long-lived donors, naive CD4+ cell counts and diversity exceeded those of aged donors. Estimated diversity across one million T cells was deemed an underestimate.

This clonotype occurred a few times. Its antigen is as yet unknown. CDR1 and CDR2 (germline): MGHRA, YSYEKL. V was cut by 4 bases and J by 1 base, with 14 bases left in between. This CDR3 has 15 amino acids. Together with a sample-barcoded 5' primer, a J-beta primer mix was included in a second PCR lasting 7 to 11 cycles. From the 5' RACE reads, TCRdb called clonotypes with MiXCR, one entry per CDR3 protein. The sample includes 1.2 million to 1.5 million distinct CDR3 sequences, around two fifths of them seen just once. The V gene is TRBV4-1, the J gene TRBJ2-7; D possibly matches TRBD1 or TRBD2 (5 bases each). Material: blood. This TCR derives from a woman aged 18-35 years in good health. The CDR3 is CASSPQGAYSYEQYF. CDR3 bases: TGCGCCAGCAGCCCCCAGGGAGCCTATTCCTACGAGCAGTACTTC.